A single sample is the source of the 5 T cell receptor beta chains below, sequenced in a study of T cell repertoires in cytomegalovirus infection. No antigen has been assigned to these receptors. Each CDR3 protein is one row after TCRdb ran MiXCR on the reads. This repertoire shows some 940,000 distinct CDR3 sequences, roughly 31% found once; its top ten account for over 11%. Sequencing was performed on cultured CD8+ T cells from PBMCs, taken from culture after CMV antigen stimulation. Receptors originate from a human donor in good health (CMV status not recorded). Some clones in this sample may be carry-over from other donors' samples.

This clonotype has a handful of counts. V gene TRBV2 combines with J gene TRBJ2-1; the D gene could be TRBD1 or TRBD2 (6 bases each). V shed 9 bases and J shed 7 bases, with 22 bases lying between them. This CDR3 has 15 amino acids. Germline CDR1 is SNHLY and CDR2 is FYNNEI. CDR3 bases: TGTGCCAGTTTCCGGGTTGAGGGGGGTCCTAATGAGCAGTTCTTC. This sequence encodes CASFRVEGGPNEQFF.

J is TRBJ2-3 and V is TRBV28; D ambiguous. CDR3 length: 17 residues. Trimming took off 8 bases at V and 5 bases at J, with 26 bases between the two ends. Germline V CDR1 and CDR2: MDHEN, SYDVKM. CDR3 in DNA: TGTGCCAGCCACGAGGTCGAGGCAAAAGTACCACAAGATACGCAGTATTTT. Residues: CASHEVEAKVPQDTQYF.

V usage is TRBV5-4 and J usage is TRBJ1-1; D unresolved. The V end lost 3 bases, the J end lost 2 bases, and 11 bases lay between the germline ends. The germline V gene encodes CDR1 SGHNT and CDR2 YYREEE (reference sequence). The CDR3 is made up of 14 amino acids. The CDR3 region is CASSSPDANTEAFF. The CDR3 nucleotides read TGTGCCAGCAGCTCCCCGGACGCTAACACTGAAGCTTTCTTT.

A word on this clonotype: Mismatch with germline at one junction end may stem from a read error. The gene calls are TRBV6-5 and TRBJ1-5, with D hard to call. The length of the CDR3 is 14 residues. Germline V gene lookup returns CDR1 MNHEY and CDR2 SVGAGI. CDR3 residues: CVSSGQASNQPQHF. Here the CDR3 DNA reads TGTGTCAGCAGTGGTCAAGCTAGCAATCAGCCCCAGCATTTT.

This clonotype showed up just a few times. The genes are TRBV7-9 and TRBJ2-2; possible D gene TRBD2, 6 bases. Trimming shortened V by 6 bases and J by 3 bases, and 17 bases separated the two germline ends. This CDR3 contains 16 residues. In germline, CDR1 is SEHNR, CDR2 FQNEAQ (reference sequence). The CDR3 sequence is CASRPRDSWDTGELFF. The CDR3 bases are TGTGCCAGCAGACCCCGGGACTCGTGGGACACCGGGGAGCTGTTTTTT.